The present entry profiles one T cell receptor (beta chain) with its context. Its target is not known. This sample was taken from a study of T cell responses to AZD1222 COVID-19 vaccine. Study-level findings and limits: Clonal diversity was possibly underestimated; the donors were predominantly white British and more often female.

Trimming cost V 2 bases and J 1 base, with 8 bases left between them. The CDR3 loop spans 14 amino acids. CDR1 and CDR2 (germline): MNHEY, SVGAGI. TCRdb's table, derived via immunoSEQ multiplex PCR, lists solely in-frame clones and lacks some. The table includes some 96,000 clones, more than 75% detected once. This specimen consisted of peripheral blood, obtained on day 0 of MenACWY control vaccination. This sequence originates from an adult in good health. The genes are TRBV6-5 and TRBJ1-1, with D possibly matching TRBD1 (6 bases). The CDR3 sequence: CASSYGGANTEAFF. The DNA of the CDR3 is TGTGCCAGCAGTTACGGGGGGGCGAACACTGAAGCTTTCTTT.